This T cell receptor (beta chain) was captured in a study of shared clonotypes between healthy human individuals (dated by TCRdb to 2019 to 2021). As for the study more broadly: The cohort comprised two women and a few men aged 18 to 49 years. To increase sequencing depth and limit assay-specific biases, different laboratories used diverse techniques to prepare libraries and sequence TCR repertoires. For each donor, CD4 naive and CD4 memory were each run on three plates, CD8 naive on two plates, and CD8 memory on one plate. To estimate repertoire size and how much clonotype sharing occurs between individuals, the study deeply sequenced the blood TCR repertoires of five healthy adults. Each donor's leukapheresis produced roughly between roughly 0.85 and 10 billion PBMCs. Findings and caveats that apply to the study as a whole: Rarefaction of sorted-subset datasets indicated incomplete sequencing despite the large sequencing depth. Based on pairwise subsampling, the degree of clonotype sharing among donors was expected to be affected by sequencing depth. When several donors were compared, the shared fraction of clonotypes was roughly 5% for naive CD4, less than 4% for naive CD8, about 2.4% for memory CD4, and around 0.4% for memory CD8. Sampling was limited to blood, and TCR repertoires in tissue likely differ from TCR repertoires in blood. Larger estimated clonotype richness was generally found for naive subsets than for memory subsets. Because the study included a small number of donors, the genetic and exposure-history diversity represented was limited. Higher generation probabilities were observed for clonotypes shared by all four sorted-subset donors than for non-shared clonotypes.

The donors were healthy, HIV-negative adults who had no recently reported acute infections or vaccinations. Every donor was a Caucasian adult living in Nashville, Tennessee, USA. CD4+ T cells were enriched by magnetic negative selection, after which naive cells were positively selected on CD45RA and the negative fraction was taken as the memory subset. After blood collection by leukapheresis, PBMCs were isolated using Ficoll-Histopaque density gradient centrifugation and then cryopreserved in the vapor phase of liquid nitrogen. Purity and quantity of every magnetically sorted T cell population were checked by analytical flow cytometry. Genomic DNA was isolated from each sorted fraction and quantified by UV absorbance on a Nanodrop 2000c. As for this clone: What this receptor recognizes is not known. Base quality data are lacking; no much larger clone is found one base away.

Using the deep immunoSEQ assay, multiplex PCR amplified TCR CDR3 regions from genomic DNA. Extracted genomic DNA from each cell subset was spread evenly across all wells of several immunoSEQ 96-well plates, with each plate serving as a replicate. For sorted subsets, about 200 ng genomic DNA, equal to about 30,000 T cell genomes, was loaded into each replicate PCR. Purified libraries were measured with a Qubit 3.0 fluorometer, size-checked on a Bioanalyzer 2100, and measured again with the KAPA Library Quantification kit. Every immunoSEQ 96-well plate was sequenced on a separate single-read 150-cycle Illumina NextSeq 550 flow cell. As for the original processing: Because only junctional sequences without quality scores were contained in the immunoSEQ output, filtering matching that applied to full-length reads could not be performed. To assign V/J genes and CDR3, sequences were annotated against IMGT germline references using PyIR, a Python wrapper for IgBLAST v1.9. Any read was removed if the V/J assignment was weak (E-value above 1e-6), the CDR3 was missing, or the read contained stop codons, out-of-frame junctions, or ambiguous translated residues. V3J clonotypes were defined as sequences sharing an identical inferred V gene, J gene, and CDR3 amino acid sequence. Percentage overlap between repertoires was computed as shared unique clonotypes divided by the size of the smaller repertoire. RTK rarefaction, the Chao1 estimator, and Recon v2.1 estimates of unobserved clonotypes were used to assess repertoire richness. OLGA was used to compute generation probabilities for all TCRbeta clonotypes that the gDNA method yielded from a handful of donors. Held by TCRdb, this immuneACCESS table contains in-frame sequences only and omits some clones. Under half of the omission traces to an unresolved V gene where checked; the cause of the rest is unknown. V, J and clone size reflect that table, while D and trimming were determined from the DNA. This sample is represented by approximately 1.5 million clones; about 98.5% of them were singletons. Of the sample, about 0.34% falls within the top ten clones.

Sequencing was done on a sample of naive CD4+ T cells sorted from blood. The sample's cell subset or site label, decoded: CD45RA+ positively selected. The sequence was collected from a man younger than 40 in good health.

The DNA sequence follows: TGCGCCAGCAGCCCGGGGGTCATCGCGGGCGACGAGCAGTACTTC. The encoded protein is CASSPGVIAGDEQYF. This receptor chain uses TRBV5-1 and TRBJ2-7, with a tentative D gene TRBD2 over 6 matching bases. CDR1 SGHRS and CDR2 YFSETQ are derived from the germline V gene. The germline ends are 19 bases apart after V is trimmed by 4 bases and J by 5 bases. CDR3 length: 15 amino acids, cysteine to phenylalanine. The kept DNA is CDR3 alone, 45 bases in frame from the first base. The variable domain in full, with residues beyond the CDR3 obtained from the reference TRBV5-1 and TRBJ2-7 genes, is KAGVTQTPRYLIKTRGQQVTLSCSPISGHRSVSWYQQTPGQGLQFLFEYFSETQRNKGNFPGRFSGRQFSNSRSEMNVSTLELGDSALYLCASSPGVIAGDEQYFGPGTRLTVT.